One T cell receptor (beta chain) is described in this entry. Its antigen is not identified. This specimen belongs to a study of response to subunit inactivated influenza vaccine. Study conclusions and caveats: The authors suggested that every seasonal influenza vaccination recruits few new T cells.

From the RT-PCR reads, TCRdb called clonotypes with MiXCR, one entry per CDR3 protein. The top ten hold 10% to 15% of the sample, which has about 500,000 distinct CDR3 sequences, 10% to 15% seen once. In germline, CDR1 is SQVTM, CDR2 ANQGSEA. V dropped 7 bases and J dropped 0 bases, with 18 bases sitting between them. The CDR3 spans 15 residues. The receptor was isolated from a man in his fifties or sixties who received an inactivated influenza vaccine. The material was PBMCs from blood, obtained roughly 6 weeks after vaccination. This chain uses TRBV29-1 with TRBJ1-1; D is undetermined. The CDR3 DNA follows: TGCAGCGCCGAGCATCGAAATTACATGAACACTGAAGCTTTCTTT. This codes for CSAEHRNYMNTEAFF. Looking up the rest from reference TRBV29-1 and TRBJ1-1 gives the full variable domain: SAVISQKPSRDICQRGTSLTIQCQVDSQVTMMFWYRQQPGQSLTLIATANQGSEATYESGFVIDKFPISRPNLTFSTLTVSNMSPEDSSIYLCSAEHRNYMNTEAFFGQGTRLTVV.